A single sample gave rise to the 15 T cell receptor beta chains below, sequenced in a study of spatial heterogeneity in lung cancer. TCRdb re-called the 5' RACE reads through MiXCR, storing one row per CDR3 protein. In the table there are more than 95,000 distinct CDR3 sequences, less than 15% of which are singletons. Documented time point: blood at routine non-recurrence follow-up after resection. The sequenced material consisted of unsorted whole RNA from tumor, nontumor lung or frozen PBMC. Sequencing used PBMCs, obtained at follow-up. Every receptor here comes from a male donor with early-stage non-small cell lung cancer.

V usage is TRBV2 and J usage is TRBJ2-5, with TRBD1 as a possible D gene (6 bases). The CDR3 sequence is 14 residues long. Trimming removed 5 bases at V and 0 bases at J, with 10 bases between. Germline CDR1 reads SNHLY; CDR2 reads FYNNEI. The CDR3 DNA reads TGTGCCAGCAGTCCCGGGACAAACCAAGAGACCCAGTACTTC. Encoded protein: CASSPGTNQETQYF.

This clonotype turned up a few times. The gene calls are TRBV18 and TRBJ1-1; TRBD1 is a possible D gene (5 bases). The CDR3 totals 15 residues. Trimming pared 0 bases from V and 4 bases from J, leaving 12 bases between. Per the germline V gene, CDR1 is KGHSH and CDR2 is LQKENI. The chain's CDR3 is CASSPPSPGGTEAFF. In DNA form, the CDR3 reads TGTGCCAGCTCACCACCATCCCCGGGGGGCACTGAAGCTTTCTTT.

The chain recombines TRBV28 with TRBJ2-3; TRBD2 is a possible D gene (6 bases). V dropped 5 bases and J dropped 1 base, with 13 bases sitting between them. The V gene's germline CDR1 is MDHEN and CDR2 SYDVKM. The CDR3 contains 15 residues. The CDR3 loop is CASSVGTFRTDTQYF. For the CDR3, the DNA is TGTGCCAGCAGTGTCGGGACTTTCCGCACAGATACGCAGTATTTT.

In this sample, this clonotype turned up a few times. V is TRBV11-2 and J is TRBJ1-2, with 10 bases matching TRBD1. V gave up 5 bases and J gave up 0 bases; unmatched junction bases: 9. Germline V gene data show CDR1 as SGHAT and CDR2 as FQNNGV. CDR3 length equals 17 residues. CDR3 sequence reads: CASSPGTGVRSNYGYTF. CDR3 coding DNA: TGTGCCAGCAGCCCAGGGACAGGGGTCCGTTCTAACTATGGCTACACCTTC.

Only a few counts were recorded for this clonotype. The chain has TRBV6-5 and TRBJ1-1, with unresolved D. Per germline, CDR1 MNHEY and CDR2 SVGAGI. The CDR3 totals 14 residues. V lost 5 bases, J lost 0 bases, and 10 bases lay in between. The CDR3 DNA reads TGTGCCAGCAGTCATCAGCTCTTGAACACTGAAGCTTTCTTT. As protein: CASSHQLLNTEAFF.

The chain recombines TRBV20-1 with TRBJ1-5; D call uncertain. From germline, CDR1 is DFQATT and CDR2 SNEGSKA (reference sequence). CDR3 size: 14 residues. The V end was cut by 0 bases, the J end by 2 bases, with 8 bases between. The CDR3, as DNA: TGCAGTGCTAGAGAGGGCGGGGGCAATCAGCCCCAGCATTTT. Protein: CSAREGGGNQPQHF.

This clonotype was observed at least ten times. The chain employs TRBV27 and TRBJ1-1; no definite D call. V was trimmed by 5 bases and J by 1 base, leaving 11 bases between them. Looked up from germline, CDR1 is MNHEY and CDR2 is SMNVEV (reference sequence). This CDR3 spans 14 amino acids. The CDR3 coding sequence is TGTGCCAGCAGTCGGAATGACCGGAACACTGAAGCTTTCTTT. Amino acids: CASSRNDRNTEAFF.

This clonotype was detected a few times. CDR3 nucleotide sequence: TGTGCCAGCAGTCCCGGAGGGCTAGCGGGGACCGGGGAGACCCAGTACTTC. Its translation is CASSPGGLAGTGETQYF. This sequence joins TRBV28 and TRBJ2-5, with 9 nucleotides matching TRBD2. The trim removed 5 bases at V and 5 bases at J, leaving 15 bases unmatched. The CDR3 length is 17 residues. Looked up from germline, CDR1 is MDHEN and CDR2 is SYDVKM.

This clonotype was detected many times. This chain uses TRBV20-1 with TRBJ2-7; the D call may be TRBD1 or TRBD2 (6 bases each). V dropped 7 bases and J dropped 0 bases, with 13 bases sitting between them. From germline, CDR1 is DFQATT and CDR2 SNEGSKA (reference sequence). The CDR3 loop spans 13 amino acids. CDR3 loop: CSVQGGHSYEQYF. CDR3 in DNA: TGCAGTGTCCAAGGGGGGCACTCCTACGAGCAGTACTTC.

This clonotype was detected a few times. The CDR3 sequence: CASSSALSLQGISQPQHF. CDR3 DNA sequence: TGTGCCAGCAGCTCCGCCTTATCCCTACAGGGGATCAGCCAGCCCCAGCATTTT. This chain uses TRBV7-8 with TRBJ1-5; 7 bases line up with TRBD1. J gave up 7 bases and V 4 bases, and 19 bases lay outside the gene matches. This CDR3 contains 18 residues. Germline values: CDR1 SGHVS, CDR2 FQNEAQ.

The CDR3 spells CASSSSGDHTEAFF. The CDR3 nucleotides are TGTGCCAGCTCGTCCTCAGGGGACCACACTGAAGCTTTCTTT. V usage is TRBV18 and J usage is TRBJ1-1, with D maybe TRBD1 (6 bases). The CDR3 length is 14 residues. Looked up from germline, CDR1 is KGHSH and CDR2 is LQKENI. Trimming shortened V by 6 bases and J by 3 bases, and 14 bases separated the two germline ends.

This chain connects TRBV10-2 to TRBJ1-5, with TRBD1 as a possible D gene (6 bases). This CDR3 is 13 amino acids long. V lost 11 bases and J 9 bases, leaving 20 bases between the germline ends. The germline gives CDR1 WSHSY, CDR2 SAAADI. The DNA for the CDR3 is TGCGCCGCGAACGACAGGTTGTTAGCGCCCCAGCATTTT. Translating gives CAANDRLLAPQHF.

This clonotype has more than one count but fewer than ten. V usage is TRBV4-2 and J usage is TRBJ2-3, with TRBD2 identical over 9 bases. V trimming: 0 bases; J trimming: 6 bases; junction bases outside the gene matches: 10. The length of the CDR3 is 17 residues. Germline CDR1 and CDR2: LGHNA and YNFKEQ. CDR3 loop: CASSQDGVAGARDTQYF. CDR3 nucleotide sequence: TGTGCCAGCAGCCAAGACGGAGTAGCGGGGGCTCGGGATACGCAGTATTTT.

This clonotype came up many times. The genes are TRBV3-1 and TRBJ2-1, with D perhaps matching TRBD1 (5 bases). Trimming removed 4 bases from V and 3 bases from J, with 7 bases in between. CDR1 and CDR2 from the germline V gene are LGHDT and YNNKEL (reference sequence). This CDR3 has 13 residues. CDR3 DNA: TGTGCCAGCAGCCCAGACAGCTACAATGAGCAGTTCTTC. This encodes CASSPDSYNEQFF.

This clonotype has only a few counts. The J gene is TRBJ1-1, the V gene TRBV4-1; TRBD1 is a possible D gene (5 bases). The ends were cut back, 4 bases at V and 7 bases at J, with 13 bases in the middle. Germline CDR1 is MGHRA and CDR2 is YSYEKL. The CDR3 has 13 amino acids. Here the CDR3 reads CASSPPGHNEAFF. CDR3 DNA: TGCGCCAGCAGCCCCCCAGGGCATAATGAAGCTTTCTTT.